These T cell receptor beta chains were read from a single sample in a study of spatial heterogeneity in lung cancer. TCRdb recomputed calls from the 5' RACE reads with MiXCR, one row per CDR3 protein. This table has about 45,000 distinct CDR3 sequences, roughly 13% appearing once. Sequencing used PBMCs, obtained at surgery. The receptors originated from a male donor with early-stage non-small cell lung cancer. The CDR3 runs from the conserved cysteine through the conserved F or W. D genes are given only for firm matches. Some rows mark clone size as missing; the rest say once, few, many or name a class of expanded clone.

D gene: -
J gene: TRBJ2-7
V gene: TRBV7-9
clone size: few
CDR3 protein: CASSLGGVYEQYF
CDR3 DNA: TGTGCCAGCAGCTTAGGGGGGGTCTACGAGCAGTACTTC

D gene: -
J gene: TRBJ2-3
V gene: TRBV28
clone size: many
CDR3 protein: CASYGPPPLDTQYF
CDR3 DNA: TGTGCCAGCTACGGACCGCCCCCTCTGGATACGCAGTATTTT

D gene: TRBD2
J gene: TRBJ2-1
V gene: TRBV20-1
clone size: few
CDR3 protein: CSARKRGASYNEQFF
CDR3 DNA: TGCAGTGCTAGAAAGCGGGGTGCGTCCTACAATGAGCAGTTCTTC

D gene: -
J gene: TRBJ1-2
V gene: TRBV29-1
clone size: -
CDR3 protein: CSVAWGINYGYTF
CDR3 DNA: TGCAGCGTTGCTTGGGGTATTAACTATGGCTACACCTTC

D gene: -
J gene: TRBJ2-3
V gene: TRBV12-3/TRBV12-4
clone size: many
CDR3 protein: CASSYRGATTDTQYF
CDR3 DNA: TGTGCCAGCAGTTATCGGGGGGCTACCACAGATACGCAGTATTTT

D gene: -
J gene: TRBJ1-3
V gene: TRBV30
clone size: few
CDR3 protein: CAWNRPGLRKMTIYF
CDR3 DNA: TGTGCCTGGAACCGTCCCGGGCTTAGGAAGATGACCATATATTTT

D gene: TRBD1
J gene: TRBJ1-1
V gene: TRBV4-3
clone size: -
CDR3 protein: CASSQGPGQGADTEAFF
CDR3 DNA: TGCGCCAGCAGCCAGGGCCCCGGACAGGGGGCAGACACTGAAGCTTTCTTT

D gene: TRBD1
J gene: TRBJ2-1
V gene: TRBV10-3
clone size: many
CDR3 protein: CAITRGQGAGEQFF
CDR3 DNA: TGTGCCATCACGCGAGGACAGGGGGCAGGAGAGCAGTTCTTC

D gene: -
J gene: TRBJ2-3
V gene: TRBV12-3/TRBV12-4
clone size: -
CDR3 protein: CASSLFGGSVGDTQYF
CDR3 DNA: TGTGCCAGCAGTTTGTTTGGGGGGTCGGTTGGAGATACGCAGTATTTT

D gene: TRBD1
J gene: TRBJ2-1
V gene: TRBV19
clone size: many
CDR3 protein: CASSITLGQGVWDEQFF
CDR3 DNA: TGTGCCAGTAGTATAACCCTGGGACAGGGAGTATGGGATGAGCAGTTCTTC

D gene: -
J gene: TRBJ1-6
V gene: TRBV20-1
clone size: many
CDR3 protein: CSARVRRNSPLHF
CDR3 DNA: TGCAGTGCTAGAGTGAGGCGGAATTCACCCCTCCACTTT

D gene: -
J gene: TRBJ2-5
V gene: TRBV20-1
clone size: few
CDR3 protein: CSAKGGGETQYF
CDR3 DNA: TGCAGTGCTAAGGGGGGCGGAGAGACCCAGTACTTC

D gene: -
J gene: TRBJ2-1
V gene: TRBV5-6
clone size: many
CDR3 protein: CASTHGGNSYNEQFF
CDR3 DNA: TGTGCCAGCACCCACGGGGGCAACTCCTACAATGAGCAGTTCTTC

D gene: -
J gene: TRBJ2-5
V gene: TRBV5-6
clone size: many
CDR3 protein: CASSPDPGETQYF
CDR3 DNA: TGTGCCAGCAGCCCGGACCCTGGGGAGACCCAGTACTTC

D gene: -
J gene: TRBJ2-5
V gene: TRBV5-1
clone size: few
CDR3 protein: CASSLGGGLQETQYF
CDR3 DNA: TGCGCCAGCAGCTTGGGCGGGGGCCTCCAAGAGACCCAGTACTTC

D gene: -
J gene: TRBJ1-1
V gene: TRBV9
clone size: few
CDR3 protein: CASSVAGNTEAFF
CDR3 DNA: TGTGCCAGCAGCGTAGCAGGGAACACTGAAGCTTTCTTT

D gene: TRBD1
J gene: TRBJ1-5
V gene: TRBV27
clone size: few
CDR3 protein: CASSLGQGFQPQHF
CDR3 DNA: TGTGCCAGCAGTTTAGGACAGGGCTTTCAGCCCCAGCATTTT

D gene: -
J gene: TRBJ1-1
V gene: TRBV28
clone size: -
CDR3 protein: CASSPSQGRDTEAFF
CDR3 DNA: TGTGCCAGCAGTCCTTCACAGGGAAGGGACACTGAAGCTTTCTTT

D gene: -
J gene: TRBJ1-2
V gene: TRBV20-1
clone size: -
CDR3 protein: CSARGPGDYGYTF
CDR3 DNA: TGCAGTGCTAGAGGGCCAGGGGACTATGGCTACACCTTC

D gene: TRBD1
J gene: TRBJ2-5
V gene: TRBV19
clone size: -
CDR3 protein: CASSMGQQETQYF
CDR3 DNA: TGTGCCAGTAGTATGGGACAGCAAGAGACCCAGTACTTC

D gene: -
J gene: TRBJ1-3
V gene: TRBV3-1
clone size: few
CDR3 protein: CASSQGTGPGNTIYF
CDR3 DNA: TGTGCCAGCAGCCAAGGGACGGGCCCTGGAAACACCATATATTTT

D gene: TRBD1
J gene: TRBJ2-5
V gene: TRBV20-1
clone size: -
CDR3 protein: CSADRDQETQYF
CDR3 DNA: TGCAGTGCCGACAGGGACCAAGAGACCCAGTACTTC

D gene: -
J gene: TRBJ1-1
V gene: TRBV28
clone size: -
CDR3 protein: CASGPRNTEAFF
CDR3 DNA: TGTGCCAGCGGTCCACGGAACACTGAAGCTTTCTTT

D gene: TRBD1
J gene: TRBJ2-3
V gene: TRBV7-2
clone size: many
CDR3 protein: CASADRGTDTQYF
CDR3 DNA: TGTGCCAGCGCTGACAGGGGGACAGATACGCAGTATTTT

D gene: -
J gene: TRBJ1-1
V gene: TRBV20-1
clone size: -
CDR3 protein: CSARGTEAFF
CDR3 DNA: TGCAGTGCTAGAGGGACTGAAGCTTTCTTT

D gene: -
J gene: TRBJ2-2
V gene: TRBV9
clone size: -
CDR3 protein: CASSVQSHSGELFF
CDR3 DNA: TGTGCCAGCAGCGTTCAGTCGCATTCCGGGGAGCTGTTTTTT

D gene: -
J gene: TRBJ1-5
V gene: TRBV7-2
clone size: -
CDR3 protein: CASSLEVGQPQHF
CDR3 DNA: TGTGCCAGCAGCTTAGAGGTCGGTCAGCCCCAGCATTTT

D gene: -
J gene: TRBJ2-5
V gene: TRBV9
clone size: many
CDR3 protein: CASSVRASYQETQYF
CDR3 DNA: TGTGCCAGCAGCGTCCGGGCCTCGTACCAAGAGACCCAGTACTTC

D gene: -
J gene: TRBJ1-5
V gene: TRBV18
clone size: few
CDR3 protein: CASSPQDNNQPQHF
CDR3 DNA: TGTGCCAGCTCACCACAGGATAACAATCAGCCCCAGCATTTT

D gene: -
J gene: TRBJ1-6
V gene: TRBV28
clone size: -
CDR3 protein: CASRVYKDQGPLHF
CDR3 DNA: TGTGCCAGCAGAGTTTATAAGGATCAGGGGCCCCTCCACTTT

D gene: TRBD2
J gene: TRBJ2-3
V gene: TRBV29-1
clone size: few
CDR3 protein: CSGSGTMGDTQYF
CDR3 DNA: TGCAGCGGATCCGGGACTATGGGAGATACGCAGTATTTT

D gene: -
J gene: TRBJ1-2
V gene: TRBV28
clone size: -
CDR3 protein: CASSLRAGILFYGYTF
CDR3 DNA: TGTGCCAGCAGTTTAAGGGCAGGGATTTTGTTCTATGGCTACACCTTC

D gene: TRBD2
J gene: TRBJ2-5
V gene: TRBV7-9
clone size: many
CDR3 protein: CASSSWTSGGQETQYF
CDR3 DNA: TGTGCCAGCAGCTCCTGGACTAGCGGGGGCCAAGAGACCCAGTACTTC

D gene: -
J gene: TRBJ2-1
V gene: TRBV7-2
clone size: -
CDR3 protein: CASSLDLNSYNEQFF
CDR3 DNA: TGTGCCAGCAGCTTAGACCTTAACTCCTACAATGAGCAGTTCTTC

D gene: -
J gene: TRBJ2-1
V gene: TRBV5-1
clone size: few
CDR3 protein: CASSLTSLEQFF
CDR3 DNA: TGCGCCAGCAGCTTGACTAGCCTCGAGCAGTTCTTC

D gene: -
J gene: TRBJ2-1
V gene: TRBV2
clone size: few
CDR3 protein: CASSEARTPRAYNEQFF
CDR3 DNA: TGTGCCAGCAGTGAAGCTCGGACTCCGAGGGCCTACAATGAGCAGTTCTTC

D gene: TRBD2
J gene: TRBJ2-5
V gene: TRBV2
clone size: few
CDR3 protein: CASRPRTGTSAETQYF
CDR3 DNA: TGTGCCAGCAGGCCTAGGACCGGGACTAGCGCAGAGACCCAGTACTTC